These 24 T cell receptor beta chains came from one sample sequenced in a study of blood T cell repertoires in COVID-19. Assay used: immunoSEQ multiplex PCR; TCRdb lists only in-frame clones, some missing. The data hold about 240,000 clones, with about 89% observed a single time. The specimen sequenced was PBMCs or T cells enriched from blood (not recorded which). Source of these receptors: a man in his forties or fifties who had recovered from COVID-19.

A single count supports this clone. The genes are TRBV7-2 and TRBJ2-1, with TRBD2 identical over 7 bases. The CDR3 consists of 14 residues. V lost 0 bases and J lost 9; bases outside the gene matches: 5. Germline CDR1 SGHTA, CDR2 FQGNSA. DNA of the CDR3: TGTGCCAGCAGCTTAGCGCCAGCTAGCGGTGAGCAGTTCTTC. This gives the protein CASSLAPASGEQFF.

V gene TRBV9 combines with J gene TRBJ1-1; 10 positions agree with TRBD1. Looked up from germline, CDR1 is SGDLS and CDR2 is YYNGEE. CDR3 size: 16 residues. The J segment lost 4 bases and the V segment lost 3 bases, leaving 9 bases of the junction unmatched. This chain's CDR3 is CASSGDLTGGRTEAFF. In nucleotides, the CDR3 is TGTGCCAGCAGCGGAGATTTGACAGGGGGCCGCACTGAAGCTTTCTTT.

Comments on this clone: The junction and the germline gene differ at one end; a read error may be behind it. The chain has TRBV7-7 and TRBJ2-7; tentative D call: TRBD1 (5 bases). CDR3 length equals 15 residues. Germline CDR1 reads SSHAT; CDR2 reads FNYEAQ (reference sequence). DNA for the CDR3: TGTGCTAGCAGCCCCACGGCAGGGCACTCCTACGAGCAGTACTTC. Its protein product is CASSPTAGHSYEQYF.

The V and J genes are TRBV7-3 and TRBJ2-5; no definite D call. The length of the CDR3 is 12 residues. Trimming stripped 5 bases from V and 0 bases from J, with 4 bases between. The germline CDR1 and CDR2 sequences are SGHTA and FQGTGA. CDR3: CASSRDQETQYF. The CDR3 bases are TGTGCCAGCAGCCGGGACCAAGAGACCCAGTACTTC.

The chain is built from TRBV11-3 and TRBJ2-1; weak D call: TRBD1 (6 bases). V shed 5 bases and J shed 9 bases, with 17 bases lying between them. This CDR3 is 14 amino acids long. The germline V gene has CDR1 SGHNT and CDR2 YENEEA. For the CDR3, the DNA is TGTGCCAGCAGCCCCAGCCGACAGGCCGGTGAGCAGTTCTTC. It codes for CASSPSRQAGEQFF.

The V and J genes are TRBV11-3 and TRBJ2-5; TRBD2 aligns across 9 bases. The length of the CDR3 is 15 residues. The trim removed 5 bases at V and 5 bases at J, leaving 9 bases unmatched. From germline, CDR1 is SGHNT and CDR2 YENEEA. The CDR3 sequence: CASSPTGLAQETQYF. CDR3 coding DNA: TGTGCCAGCAGCCCCACGGGACTAGCACAGGAGACCCAGTACTTC.

The V call is TRBV7-9, the J call TRBJ1-2; D remains ambiguous. Looked up from germline, CDR1 is SEHNR and CDR2 is FQNEAQ (reference sequence). The CDR3 extends over 15 amino acids. Trimming left V 3 bases short and J 4 bases short, with 15 bases between. The CDR3 reads CASSFPRLNSYGYTF. The DNA of the CDR3 is TGTGCCAGCAGCTTTCCCCGACTGAACTCCTATGGCTACACCTTC.

The rearrangement uses TRBV5-1 and TRBJ1-3; the match to TRBD1 covers 9 bases. Germline CDR1 SGHRS, CDR2 YFSETQ. Germline trimming cut 5 bases from V and 2 bases from J; bases unmatched to any gene: 8. This CDR3 spans 16 amino acids. CDR3 region: CASSRAGTGTGNTIYF. DNA of the CDR3: TGCGCCAGCAGTCGGGCCGGGACAGGGACTGGAAACACCATATATTTT.

The V gene is TRBV27, the J gene TRBJ2-7; 11 nucleotides line up with TRBD2. The CDR3 runs to 16 residues. With 1 base clipped from V and 2 bases from J, the junction kept 4 bases outside the gene matches. Germline V lookup: CDR1 MNHEY, CDR2 SMNVEV (reference sequence). The CDR3 sequence is CASSLLLAGGPYEQYF. Written as DNA, the CDR3 is TGTGCCAGCAGTTTATTGCTAGCGGGAGGCCCCTACGAGCAGTACTTC.

V gene TRBV29-1 combines with J gene TRBJ1-5; 10 bases align to TRBD1. Germline assignment: CDR1 SQVTM and CDR2 ANQGSEA. The CDR3 has 13 residues. V lost 4 bases, J lost 6 bases, and 3 bases stayed unmatched. For the CDR3, the DNA is TGCAGCGTTGGGACAGGGGGAGGTCAGCCCCAGCATTTT. Translated: CSVGTGGGQPQHF.

The rearrangement links TRBV19 to TRBJ1-2, with no clear D. Germline lookup yields CDR1 LNHDA and CDR2 SQIVND (reference sequence). Trimming shortened V by 0 bases and J by 1 base, and 9 bases separated the two germline ends. This CDR3 is built from 15 residues. DNA of the CDR3: TGTGCCAGTAGTATAGAAGGAGTTAATAACTATGGCTACACCTTC. It specifies CASSIEGVNNYGYTF.

The V and J genes are TRBV7-8 and TRBJ1-2, with D perhaps TRBD1 (6 bases). The CDR3 contains 13 residues. V was trimmed by 5 bases and J by 8 bases, leaving 15 bases between them. The germline V gene has CDR1 SGHVS and CDR2 FQNEAQ. This chain's CDR3 is CASSQETGWGYTF. The CDR3 bases are TGTGCCAGCAGCCAAGAAACAGGGTGGGGCTACACCTTC. Supplemented by reference TRBV7-8 and TRBJ1-2, the full variable domain reads GAGVSQSPRYKVAKRGQDVALRCDPISGHVSLFWYQQALGQGPEFLTYFQNEAQLDKSGLPSDRFFAERPEGSVSTLKIQRTQQEDSAVYLCASSQETGWGYTFGSGTRLTVV.

The chain recombines TRBV14 with TRBJ1-4; 7 positions agree with TRBD1. Germline V gene lookup returns CDR1 SGHDN and CDR2 FVKESK. CDR3 size: 12 residues. The junction had 5 bases not matched to a gene; V was cut back by 3 bases and J by 13 bases. Here the CDR3 reads CASSQTGLGLFF. The CDR3 DNA sequence: TGTGCCAGCAGCCAGACAGGGCTGGGACTGTTTTTT.

V gene TRBV5-1 combines with J gene TRBJ1-2; 8 bases line up with TRBD1. The CDR3 is 13 amino acids. Germline lookup yields CDR1 SGHRS and CDR2 YFSETQ. V trimming: 4 bases; J trimming: 7 bases; junction bases outside the gene matches: 6. CDR3 amino acids: CASSPRQGPGYTF. DNA of the CDR3: TGCGCCAGCAGCCCAAGACAGGGGCCTGGCTACACCTTC. Filled out from reference TRBV5-1 and TRBJ1-2, the complete variable domain reads KAGVTQTPRYLIKTRGQQVTLSCSPISGHRSVSWYQQTPGQGLQFLFEYFSETQRNKGNFPGRFSGRQFSNSRSEMNVSTLELGDSALYLCASSPRQGPGYTFGSGTRLTVV.

The CDR3 DNA sequence: TGTGCCACCAGTGATTCCCGGGATGCTCATCAGCCCCAGCATTTT. Translated: CATSDSRDAHQPQHF. The chain has TRBV24-1 and TRBJ1-5, with D hard to call. Germline V CDR1 and CDR2: KGHDR, SFDVKD. The ends were cut back, 2 bases at V and 5 bases at J, with 12 bases in the middle. This CDR3 is built from 15 residues.

This chain uses TRBV6-6 with TRBJ2-4; the D gene is possibly TRBD1 (6 bases). Germline values: CDR1 MNHNY, CDR2 SVGAGI (reference sequence). The V and J ends lost 6 bases and 6 bases respectively, with 15 bases between them. CDR3 length: 14 residues. The CDR3 DNA sequence: TGTGCCAGCAGACCCCCACAGGGCGTAAACATTCAGTACTTC. Translating it yields CASRPPQGVNIQYF.

J is TRBJ2-3 and V is TRBV12-5; TRBD1 matches at 7 bases. CDR3 length equals 14 residues. V lost 3 bases to trimming and J lost 5 bases; unmatched junction nucleotides: 5. Germline CDR1 reads LGHNT; CDR2 reads FRNRAP. The CDR3 DNA reads TGTGCTAGTGGTTTCAAGGGGGCGGAAGATACGCAGTATTTT. Its protein is CASGFKGAEDTQYF.

The chain joins TRBV6-5 to TRBJ1-4, with 7 nucleotides matching TRBD1. This CDR3 contains 14 residues. From germline, CDR1 is MNHEY and CDR2 SVGAGI. The J segment lost 4 bases and the V segment lost 6 bases, leaving 5 bases of the junction unmatched. CDR3 sequence: CASRTNRGNEKLFF. The CDR3 DNA follows: TGTGCCAGCAGAACAAACAGGGGTAATGAAAAACTGTTTTTT.

The V gene is TRBV19, the J gene TRBJ1-2; D is uncertain. Trimming cost V 7 bases and J 4 bases, with 19 bases left between them. CDR1 and CDR2 from the germline V gene are LNHDA and SQIVND (reference sequence). The CDR3 is 15 residues long. CDR3 bases: TGTGCCAGTAAGCAGGCGAATGCCGACGTCTATGGCTACACCTTC. This sequence encodes CASKQANADVYGYTF.

This chain joins TRBV5-1 and TRBJ1-1, with D possibly being TRBD1 (5 bases). V was trimmed by 4 bases and J by 3 bases, leaving 16 bases between them. From germline, CDR1 is SGHRS and CDR2 YFSETQ. This CDR3 comprises 15 residues. The CDR3 here is CASSPRVGRDTEAFF. DNA for the CDR3: TGCGCCAGCAGCCCACGGGTGGGGCGTGACACTGAAGCTTTCTTT.

The rearrangement joins TRBV5-1 to TRBJ2-1, with 8 bases aligning to TRBD1. Germline assignment: CDR1 SGHRS and CDR2 YFSETQ. Trimming removed 5 bases from V and 8 bases from J; junction bases left unmatched: 6. CDR3 length: 13 amino acids. Here the CDR3 DNA reads TGCGCCAGCAGGACAGGGGAGGAGGATGAGCAGTTCTTC. Translation gives CASRTGEEDEQFF. Looking up the rest from reference TRBV5-1 and TRBJ2-1 gives the full variable domain: KAGVTQTPRYLIKTRGQQVTLSCSPISGHRSVSWYQQTPGQGLQFLFEYFSETQRNKGNFPGRFSGRQFSNSRSEMNVSTLELGDSALYLCASRTGEEDEQFFGPGTRLTVL.

This sequence joins TRBV3-1 (or the pseudogene TRBV3-2) and TRBJ1-6, with D perhaps matching TRBD1 (5 bases). This CDR3 has 16 residues. CDR1 is LGHDT and CDR2 is YNNKEL in the germline V gene (reference sequence). Trimming shortened V by 6 bases and J by 7 bases, and 19 bases separated the two germline ends. CDR3 protein: CASSSWDQGGNSPLHF. Here the CDR3 DNA reads TGTGCCAGCAGTTCCTGGGATCAGGGTGGAAATTCACCCCTCCACTTT.

The J gene is TRBJ2-1, the V gene TRBV5-1; TRBD2 matches 12 bases. The CDR3 loop spans 19 amino acids. Germline CDR1 reads SGHRS; CDR2 reads YFSETQ. V trimming: 3 bases; J trimming: 4 bases; junction bases outside the gene matches: 14. DNA for the CDR3: TGCGCCAGCAGCTCAAAAAACTCTAGCGGGAGGGCCCGTTACAATGAGCAGTTCTTC. This encodes CASSSKNSSGRARYNEQFF.

V is TRBV7-8 and J is TRBJ1-6; D is unresolved. This CDR3 region has 16 residues. V was clipped by 1 base and J by 4 bases, with 11 bases between them. Germline lookup yields CDR1 SGHVS and CDR2 FQNEAQ. The CDR3 here is CASSLVASGYNSPLHF. The DNA for the CDR3 is TGTGCCAGCAGCTTAGTGGCTAGCGGATATAATTCACCCCTCCACTTT.